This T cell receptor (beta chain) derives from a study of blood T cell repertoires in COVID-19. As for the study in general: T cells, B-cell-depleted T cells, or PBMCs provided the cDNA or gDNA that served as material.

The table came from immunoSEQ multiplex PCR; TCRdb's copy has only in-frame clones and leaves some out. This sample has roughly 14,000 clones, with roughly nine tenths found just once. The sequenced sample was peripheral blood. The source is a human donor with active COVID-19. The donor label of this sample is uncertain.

The CDR3 DNA reads as TGTGCCAGCAGTTACGATGGGCAGACCATCTACGAGCAGTACTTC. It yields the protein CASSYDGQTIYEQYF. The chain employs TRBV6-5 and TRBJ2-7; no clear D gene. The V gene lost 2 bases and the J gene lost 3 bases, with 14 bases spanning the gap. CDR3 length: 15 amino acids. Germline loops: CDR1 MNHEY, CDR2 SVGAGI.